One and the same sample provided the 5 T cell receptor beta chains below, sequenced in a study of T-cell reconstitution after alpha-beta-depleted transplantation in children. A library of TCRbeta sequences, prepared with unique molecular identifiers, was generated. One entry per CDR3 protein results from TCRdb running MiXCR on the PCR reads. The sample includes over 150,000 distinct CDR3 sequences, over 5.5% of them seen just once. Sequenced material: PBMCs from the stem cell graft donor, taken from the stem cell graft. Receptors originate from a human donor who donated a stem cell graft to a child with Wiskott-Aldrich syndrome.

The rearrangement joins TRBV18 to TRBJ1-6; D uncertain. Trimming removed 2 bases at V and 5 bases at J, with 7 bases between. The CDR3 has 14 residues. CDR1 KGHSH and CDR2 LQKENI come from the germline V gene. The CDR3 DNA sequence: TGTGCCAGCTCACCAAAGGGTCATAATTCACCCCTCCACTTT. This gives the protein CASSPKGHNSPLHF.

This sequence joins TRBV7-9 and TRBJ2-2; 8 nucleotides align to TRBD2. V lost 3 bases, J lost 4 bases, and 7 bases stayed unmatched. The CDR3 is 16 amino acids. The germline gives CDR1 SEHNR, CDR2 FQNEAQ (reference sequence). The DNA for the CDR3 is TGTGCCAGCAGCTTCTTAGCGGGACGGGGCACCGGGGAGCTGTTTTTT. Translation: CASSFLAGRGTGELFF.

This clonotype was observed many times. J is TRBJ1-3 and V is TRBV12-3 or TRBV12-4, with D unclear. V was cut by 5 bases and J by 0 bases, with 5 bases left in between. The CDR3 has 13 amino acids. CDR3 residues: CASSQNSGNTIYF. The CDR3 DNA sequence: TGTGCCAGCAGTCAAAACTCTGGAAACACCATATATTTT.

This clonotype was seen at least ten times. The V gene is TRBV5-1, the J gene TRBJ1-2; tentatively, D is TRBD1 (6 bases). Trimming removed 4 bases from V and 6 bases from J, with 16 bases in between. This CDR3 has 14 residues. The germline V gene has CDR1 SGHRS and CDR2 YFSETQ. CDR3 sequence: CASSPGAAGDGYTF. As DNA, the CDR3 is TGCGCCAGCAGCCCCGGGGCCGCAGGGGATGGCTACACCTTC.

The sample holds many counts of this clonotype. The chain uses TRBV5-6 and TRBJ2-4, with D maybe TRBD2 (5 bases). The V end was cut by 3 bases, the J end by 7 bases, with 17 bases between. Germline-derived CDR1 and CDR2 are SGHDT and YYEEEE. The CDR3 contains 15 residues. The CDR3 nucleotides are TGTGCCAGCAGCTCTGACACGGGGAAAGGGAACATTCAGTACTTC. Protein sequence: CASSSDTGKGNIQYF.